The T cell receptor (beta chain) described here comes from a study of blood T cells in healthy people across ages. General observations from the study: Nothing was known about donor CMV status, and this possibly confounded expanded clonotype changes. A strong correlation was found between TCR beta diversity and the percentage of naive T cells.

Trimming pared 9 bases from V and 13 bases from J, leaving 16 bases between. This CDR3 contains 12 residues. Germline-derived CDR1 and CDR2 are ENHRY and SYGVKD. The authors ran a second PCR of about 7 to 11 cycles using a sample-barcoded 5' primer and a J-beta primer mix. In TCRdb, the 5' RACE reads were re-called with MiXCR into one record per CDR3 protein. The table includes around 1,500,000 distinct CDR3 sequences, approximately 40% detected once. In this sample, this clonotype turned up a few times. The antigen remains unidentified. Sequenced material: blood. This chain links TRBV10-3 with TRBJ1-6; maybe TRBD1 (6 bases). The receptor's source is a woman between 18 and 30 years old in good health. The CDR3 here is CAMGGQGSPLHF. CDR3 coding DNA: TGTGCCATGGGGGGTCAGGGGTCGCCCCTCCACTTT.